One sample yielded the 2 T cell receptor beta chains listed below, sequenced in a study of T-cell reconstitution after alpha-beta-depleted transplantation in children. Unique molecular identifiers were built into the TCRbeta library. TCRdb itself ran the PCR reads through MiXCR, one entry per CDR3 protein. The table lists fewer than 550,000 distinct CDR3 sequences, approximately 11% of them singletons, with 4.5% to 7% in the top ten. Here the sequenced sample was PBMCs from the stem cell graft donor, taken from the stem cell graft. These receptors were collected from a human donor who donated a stem cell graft to a child with acute myeloid leukemia.

The rearrangement uses TRBV7-2 and TRBJ2-3, with 10 bases fitting TRBD2. Per germline, CDR1 SGHTA and CDR2 FQGNSA. Germline trimming cut 5 bases from V and 0 bases from J; bases unmatched to any gene: 5. The CDR3 is 16 residues long. The CDR3 nucleotides read TGTGCCAGCAGCAAGGGACTAGCGACTAGCACAGATACGCAGTATTTT. This encodes CASSKGLATSTDTQYF.

This clonotype has more than one count but fewer than ten. V usage is TRBV10-3 and J usage is TRBJ2-2; TRBD2 matches at 8 bases. The trim removed 6 bases at V and 7 bases at J, leaving 10 bases unmatched. Germline loops: CDR1 ENHRY, CDR2 SYGVKD. The CDR3 is made up of 15 amino acids. This CDR3 reads CAISDTGTRDGELFF. The CDR3 DNA reads as TGTGCCATCAGCGATACCGGGACTAGAGACGGGGAGCTGTTTTTT.